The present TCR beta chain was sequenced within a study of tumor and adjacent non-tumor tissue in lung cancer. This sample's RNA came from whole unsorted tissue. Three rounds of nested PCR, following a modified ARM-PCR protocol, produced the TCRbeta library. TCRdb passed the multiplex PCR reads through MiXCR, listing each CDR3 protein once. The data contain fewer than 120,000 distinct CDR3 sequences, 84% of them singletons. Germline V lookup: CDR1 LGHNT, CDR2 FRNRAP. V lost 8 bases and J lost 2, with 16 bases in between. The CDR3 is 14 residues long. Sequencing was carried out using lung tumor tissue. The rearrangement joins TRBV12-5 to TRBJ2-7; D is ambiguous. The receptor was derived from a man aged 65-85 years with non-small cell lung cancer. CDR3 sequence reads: CASSSGGTTYEQYF. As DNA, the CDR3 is TGTGCTAGTAGTTCCGGCGGAACTACCTACGAGCAGTACTTC.